This paragraph reports one T cell receptor beta chain. What antigen it recognizes has not been identified. Base-call qualities are not available, and no considerably larger clone is one nucleotide away. TCRbeta CDR3 regions were amplified from genomic DNA by means of the immunoSEQ Assay, a bias-controlled multiplex PCR. As for the original processing: Within the assay, amplification of reference gene primers was used to estimate how many nucleated cells each sample contained. To quantify the absolute abundance of each unique TCRbeta CDR3 rearrangement, sequence reads were collapsed and filtered. For each sample, productive Simpson clonality was calculated as the square root of Simpson's diversity index over productive rearrangements. Imported from immuneACCESS, the table was reduced by TCRdb to in-frame sequences with V and J called. These copies leave out some clones; in studies compared against another copy, an unresolved V gene accounts for under half, and the cause of the remainder is not known. V and J calls and clone size are as listed in that table; D and trimming were resolved from the DNA. The sample yields around 270,000 clones; 80% to 90% were counted once. 3.5% to 5% of the sample lies in the top ten.

V and J are truncated by 6 bases and 2 bases respectively, leaving an intervening sequence of 12 bases. Spanning cysteine to phenylalanine, the CDR3 consists of 14 amino acids. Only the CDR3 region is kept as DNA, spanning 42 bases read in frame from base 1. Via the germline V gene, CDR1 is MNHEY and CDR2 SVGAGI. This record belongs to a study of blood T cell repertoires in COVID-19 (dated by TCRdb to about 2020). About the study as a whole: Samples covering the acute and convalescent phases of COVID-19 were provided by collaborators in the United States, Italy and Spain. Where HLA class I and class II types were available, the types were taken from metadata supplied by the sample provider, not from assay-based typing. Samples came from the ongoing ImmuneRACE study (first 160 participants) plus 1,254 subjects from 6 global collaborators. A de-identified subject ID, COVID-19 status, age in years and sex were almost always included in the sample metadata. The material from the prospective study consisted of cDNA or gDNA derived from T cells, B-cell-depleted T cells, or PBMCs. Deeply sampled blood TCRbeta repertoires from subjects exposed to, actively infected with, or recovered from COVID-19 were included in the dataset. The repertoires were released in a freely available public database intended as a resource for research on the immune response to SARS-CoV-2.

The research as a whole found: How much clinical and demographic metadata was included differed by source and by participant, and the metadata was provided uncurated.

Each collaborating institution followed its own protocols to collect whole blood in K2EDTA tubes. Collaborator samples were shipped for TCRbeta analysis as frozen whole blood, isolated PBMCs, or DNA extracted from either sample type. What was sequenced was peripheral blood. The receptor was isolated from a man in his 60s with acute or convalescent COVID-19. The V gene is TRBV6-5 and the J gene is TRBJ2-3, with the D gene not clear enough to name. The DNA sequence reads TGTGCCAGCAGACCTATCCGAAACACAGATACGCAGTATTTT. Protein translation: CASRPIRNTDTQYF.